The 11 T cell receptor beta chains below all came from one sample that was sequenced in a study of T-cell memory formation after mild COVID-19. TCRdb reanalysed the 5' RACE reads using MiXCR and keeps one entry per CDR3 protein. In the table there are around 340,000 distinct CDR3 sequences, about 15% of which are singletons. The sequencing sample was made of PBMCs or a T cell subset sorted from them (not recorded which). The receptors derive from a man aged 18-30 years who had mild COVID-19 (a few samples of this study predate the infection). Cell type and time point are not known.

CDR3 DNA sequence: TGTGCCAGCAGAATAACAGGTCTGGATTGGACTGAAGCTTTCTTT. Amino acid sequence: CASRITGLDWTEAFF. The chain has TRBV6-5 and TRBJ1-1; TRBD1 is a possible D gene (5 bases). Germline-derived CDR1 and CDR2 are MNHEY and SVGAGI. V was shortened by 6 bases and J by 5 bases, with 19 bases between the two germline ends. The CDR3 is 15 amino acids.

The V and J genes are TRBV18 and TRBJ2-2, with TRBD1 as a possible D gene (6 bases). V lost 2 bases to trimming and J lost 4 bases, with 11 bases between them. The CDR3 extends over 15 amino acids. The germline V gene encodes CDR1 KGHSH and CDR2 LQKENI. CDR3 region: CASSPYDRSTGELFF. The DNA for the CDR3 is TGTGCCAGCTCACCATACGACAGGTCCACCGGGGAGCTGTTTTTT.

In its sample, this clonotype was seen a few times. The CDR3 DNA sequence: TGCGCCAGCAGCTCGCAGGGGGCGCTGGTTGAGACCCAGTACTTC. Translation: CASSSQGALVETQYF. The rearrangement joins TRBV5-1 to TRBJ2-5; 8 nucleotides agree with TRBD1. Losses at the gene ends were 3 bases for V and 5 bases for J; bases not matched to a gene: 9. The CDR3 runs 15 residues. Germline loops: CDR1 SGHRS, CDR2 YFSETQ.

The chain couples TRBV9 to TRBJ1-4; perhaps TRBD1 as D (5 bases). CDR3 length: 16 amino acids. Germline values: CDR1 SGDLS, CDR2 YYNGEE. The V gene lost 2 bases and the J gene lost 4 bases, with 15 bases spanning the gap. The CDR3 DNA sequence: TGTGCCAGCAGCGTGCGGGACGAAGGGATTAATGAAAAACTGTTTTTT. Translating it yields CASSVRDEGINEKLFF.

The chain recombines TRBV7-2 with TRBJ2-5; possibly TRBD2 for D (5 bases). Trimming left V 2 bases short and J 4 bases short, with 14 bases between. CDR3 length: 15 amino acids. Germline V gene sequence: CDR1 SGHTA, CDR2 FQGNSA. The CDR3 reads CASSLSPLRGETQYF. CDR3 bases: TGTGCCAGCAGCTTAAGTCCTCTCCGGGGAGAGACCCAGTACTTC.

This clonotype has ten or more counts. The chain uses TRBV12-3 or TRBV12-4 and TRBJ1-1; no firm D call. The CDR3 totals 13 residues. V lost 6 bases and J lost 0, with 8 bases in between. CDR3 sequence: CASSFRVNTEAFF. The CDR3 DNA follows: TGTGCCAGCAGCTTTAGGGTGAACACTGAAGCTTTCTTT.

The chain is built from TRBV29-1 and TRBJ2-2; 7 bases agree with TRBD2. The germline V gene has CDR1 SQVTM and CDR2 ANQGSEA. V lost 6 bases to trimming and J lost 3 bases; unmatched junction nucleotides: 1. CDR3 length: 12 amino acids. CDR3 loop: CSVGGDTGELFF. DNA for the CDR3: TGCAGCGTGGGAGGGGACACCGGGGAGCTGTTTTTT.

This chain links TRBV2 with TRBJ1-1, with no clear D. Trimming took off 5 bases at V and 5 bases at J, with 12 bases between the two ends. There are 13 residues in the CDR3. The germline V gene has CDR1 SNHLY and CDR2 FYNNEI. CDR3 in DNA: TGTGCCAGCAGTCAGGCTCCGGCAACTGAAGCTTTCTTT. It translates to CASSQAPATEAFF.

The chain links TRBV24-1 to TRBJ2-3, with D uncertain. V dropped 9 bases and J dropped 6 bases, with 9 bases sitting between them. The CDR3 has 11 amino acids. CDR1 and CDR2 from the germline V gene are KGHDR and SFDVKD. The CDR3 reads CATEMADTQYF. The CDR3 DNA reads TGTGCCACCGAGATGGCGGATACGCAGTATTTT.

This sequence joins TRBV28 and TRBJ2-7, with 7 bases lining up with TRBD1. With V trimmed by 5 bases and J by 3 bases, 7 bases remained unmatched. The CDR3 is made up of 14 amino acids. CDR1 and CDR2 (germline): MDHEN, SYDVKM. This chain's CDR3 is CASSTDRDLYEQYV. The CDR3 bases are TGTGCCAGCAGTACAGACAGGGACCTCTACGAGCAGTACGTC.

The chain couples TRBV2 to TRBJ2-2; D gene uncertain. CDR1 is SNHLY and CDR2 is FYNNEI in the germline V gene. The CDR3 runs 14 residues. V lost 6 bases and J 6 bases, leaving 14 bases between the germline ends. The CDR3 is CASSVFTRAGELFF. CDR3 bases: TGTGCCAGCAGCGTTTTTACCAGAGCCGGGGAGCTGTTTTTT.